The 3 T cell receptor beta chains given below trace back to one sample, sequenced in a study of blood T cell repertoires in COVID-19. Clones were sequenced by immunoSEQ multiplex PCR, and TCRdb holds only the in-frame ones, with some missing. Of about 93,000 clones in the sample, 80% were seen once. The sequencing input was peripheral blood. The receptors were sampled from a human donor in a cohort sampled during active COVID-19.

This clone was picked up one time. V usage is TRBV11-2 and J usage is TRBJ2-3; TRBD2 agrees at 9 bases. The CDR3 totals 18 residues. CDR1 is SGHAT and CDR2 is FQNNGV in the germline V gene. V was pared by 4 bases and J by 0 bases, with 11 bases of the junction left unmatched. The CDR3 coding sequence is TGTGCCAGCAGCTCCCGAGCGGGGGGTGGGCCTAGCACAGATACGCAGTATTTT. Amino acids: CASSSRAGGGPSTDTQYF.

The rearrangement links TRBV27 to TRBJ2-2; 8 bases fit TRBD2. The CDR3 has 19 amino acids. Trimming removed 5 bases from V and 2 bases from J; junction bases left unmatched: 16. Germline V gene lookup returns CDR1 MNHEY and CDR2 SMNVEV (reference sequence). The CDR3 DNA sequence: TGTGCCAGCAGTCGGCCCCACATTGGCGGGGGGATAAACACCGGGGAGCTGTTTTTT. Translating gives CASSRPHIGGGINTGELFF.

V is TRBV5-6 and J is TRBJ2-7; the D gene is possibly TRBD2 (5 bases). The V and J ends lost 0 bases and 2 bases respectively, with 6 bases between them. Germline V gene data show CDR1 as SGHDT and CDR2 as YYEEEE. This CDR3 has 13 residues. The CDR3 sequence: CASSLVSAYEQYF. CDR3 sequence (DNA): TGTGCCAGCAGCTTGGTTAGCGCCTACGAGCAGTACTTC.